A selection of T cell receptor beta chains follows, all from one sample in a study of Ad26.COV2.S vaccination and SARS-CoV-2 variants. The protocol was immunoSEQ multiplex PCR, while the TCRdb copy is restricted to in-frame clones and leaves out a portion. The sample has hundreds of thousands of clones; roughly 84% are singletons. The source material was peripheral blood, sampled in a trial of Ad26.COV2.S vaccine versus placebo. These receptors were collected from a person aged 18-65 years who received the Ad26.COV2.S COVID-19 vaccine or a placebo. CDR3s include the opening cysteine and the closing phenylalanine or tryptophan. A D gene is named only where the DNA matches it firmly. Size is stated for part of the rows, as once, few or many counts, or as a class when the clone is expanded.

v_call,j_call,d_call,clone_size,cdr3_nt,cdr3_aa
TRBV7-9,TRBJ2-1,TRBD2,NA,TGTGCCAGCAGTTTCCTCGGGACTATGGGCTACAATGAGCAGTTCTTC,CASSFLGTMGYNEQFF
TRBV5-1,TRBJ2-7,NA,NA,TGCGCCAGCAGCTTTGCTGGCTACGAGCAGTACTTC,CASSFAGYEQYF
TRBV7-3,TRBJ2-1,TRBD2,NA,TGTGCCAGCAGCTTAACGAGCGGGGGGGCATATGAGCAGTTCTTC,CASSLTSGGAYEQFF
TRBV7-9,TRBJ2-7,NA,NA,TGTGCCAGCAGCTTAGAGAATGGCGAGCAGTACTTC,CASSLENGEQYF
TRBV2,TRBJ2-7,NA,NA,TGTGCCAGCAAGGGGCCCTCCTACGAGCAGTACTTC,CASKGPSYEQYF
TRBV14,TRBJ1-4,TRBD1,NA,TGTGCCAGCAGCCAATATGGACAGGGAGGAAAACTGTTTTTT,CASSQYGQGGKLFF
TRBV6-5,TRBJ1-1,NA,NA,TGTGCCAGCAGTTACGGTAGCACTGAAGCTTTCTTT,CASSYGSTEAFF
TRBV3-1/TRBV3-2,TRBJ1-5,NA,NA,TGTGCCAGCAGCCAAGGGAGGCGGCAGCCCCAGCATTTT,CASSQGRRQPQHF
TRBV7-2,TRBJ1-2,NA,NA,TGTGCCAGCAGCTTAGCCACAGCATGGGGTCGTACGGACAGCTATGGCTACACCTTC,CASSLATAWGRTDSYGYTF
TRBV6-2/TRBV6-3,TRBJ1-1,NA,NA,TGTGCCAGCAGTTACGGGGGGGGAAACACTGAAGCTTTCTTT,CASSYGGGNTEAFF
TRBV6-5,TRBJ1-1,NA,NA,TGTGCCAGCAGGAGCGGACGGGAGAACACTGAAGCTTTCTTT,CASRSGRENTEAFF
TRBV6-1,TRBJ2-5,NA,few,TGTGCCAGCAGTGAAGCGCTTCAGGGGCAAGAGACCCAGTACTTC,CASSEALQGQETQYF
TRBV5-4,TRBJ2-5,TRBD2,NA,TGTGCCAGCAGCTTGGGGGAGGGAAAGACCCAGTACTTC,CASSLGEGKTQYF
TRBV4-1,TRBJ2-6,NA,NA,TGCGCCAGCAGCCTAGGACAGTCCGATTCTGGGGCCAACGTCCTGACTTTC,CASSLGQSDSGANVLTF
TRBV13,TRBJ2-3,NA,NA,TGTGCCAGCAGCCCACTAGGACAGAGGGGAGATACGCAGTATTTT,CASSPLGQRGDTQYF
TRBV3-1/TRBV3-2,TRBJ1-1,NA,NA,TGTGCCAGCAGCCAAACGGACCGAGGGGCTGAAGCTTTCTTT,CASSQTDRGAEAFF
TRBV6-6,TRBJ1-2,NA,once,TGTGCCAGCAGTTACTCAGGGCCCCAGGGGCTGTATGGCTACACCTTC,CASSYSGPQGLYGYTF
TRBV4-3,TRBJ2-5,NA,NA,TGCGCCAGCAGCCAAGATTATCCGGGGGGCACTTACCAAGAGACCCAGTACTTC,CASSQDYPGGTYQETQYF
TRBV7-2,TRBJ1-3,NA,NA,TGTGCCAGCAGCTTAGGGCCGGGGCCTGGGTCTGGAAACACCATATATTTT,CASSLGPGPGSGNTIYF
TRBV3-1/TRBV3-2,TRBJ1-1,NA,NA,TGTGCCAGCAGCCAAGTGGGGGGCACTGAAGCTTTCTTT,CASSQVGGTEAFF
TRBV19,TRBJ2-5,NA,NA,TGTGCCAGCGGGCAGTTCCAAGAGACCCAGTACTTC,CASGQFQETQYF
TRBV20-1,TRBJ1-1,TRBD1,NA,TGCAGTGCTAGTCTCAACAGGGGTGGCACTGAAGCTTTCTTT,CSASLNRGGTEAFF